This T cell receptor beta chain was sequenced for a study of tumor-infiltrating lymphocytes in localized non-small cell lung cancer. Findings of the study overall: Each assay used a separate piece of the same tissue.

CDR1 is KGHSH and CDR2 is LQKENI in the germline V gene. The V end was cut by 1 base, the J end by 1 base, with 7 bases between. This CDR3 comprises 14 residues. A few counts support this clone. Its target is unknown. Sequencing was performed with immunoSEQ multiplex PCR; in TCRdb, only in-frame clones are kept and a portion is missing. The repertoire holds fewer than 20,000 clones, with about 84% as singletons. The chain carries TRBV18 and TRBJ1-1; possibly TRBD1 for D (5 bases). The sequencing sample was made of uninvolved lung tissue not adjacent to the tumor. The receptor comes from a human donor with non-small cell lung cancer. CDR3 residues: CASSPQGPNTEAFF. The CDR3 bases are TGTGCCAGCTCACCACAGGGGCCGAACACTGAAGCTTTCTTT.